The 21 T cell receptor beta chains below were found in one sample sequenced in a study of T cell responses to AZD1222 COVID-19 vaccine. Method: immunoSEQ multiplex PCR; TCRdb's copy keeps in-frame clones and lacks some. Altogether 95,000 to 150,000 clones are present, 86% being singletons, with the ten largest covering 2.5% to 3.5%. Material: peripheral blood, obtained 28 days after the second AZD1222 dose. All receptors derive from an adult who received the AZD1222 COVID-19 vaccine.

The rearrangement joins TRBV4-3 to TRBJ1-3; D remains ambiguous. Germline CDR1 is LGHNA and CDR2 is YSLEER. Trimming removed 1 base from V and 0 bases from J, with 10 bases in between. This CDR3 is built from 16 residues. CDR3 amino acids: CASSQGAADSGNTIYF. The CDR3 DNA reads TGCGCCAGCAGCCAAGGGGCAGCAGACTCTGGAAACACCATATATTTT.

V and J are TRBV10-1 and TRBJ1-1; weak D call: TRBD1 (6 bases). In germline, CDR1 is WNHNN, CDR2 SYGVQD (reference sequence). V lost 2 bases and J 5 bases, leaving 9 bases between the germline ends. The CDR3 consists of 13 residues. The CDR3 nucleotides read TGCGCCAGCAGTGAGCGAGGGGGTACTGAAGCTTTCTTT. This codes for CASSERGGTEAFF.

The table lists this clone with a count of one. This sequence joins TRBV23-1 and TRBJ1-4; 7 bases are a match to TRBD1. TRBV23-1 is annotated as an ORF whose role is uncertain. This CDR3 has 14 residues. V lost 8 bases and J lost 3; bases outside the gene matches: 6. CDR3 sequence (DNA): TGCGCCAGCGGACGACAGGGCGCTAATGAAAAACTGTTTTTT. The encoded protein is CASGRQGANEKLFF.

This sequence joins TRBV3-1 (or the pseudogene TRBV3-2) and TRBJ2-5; 7 bases map to TRBD1. With 4 bases clipped from V and 0 bases from J, the junction kept 11 bases outside the gene matches. CDR1 is LGHDT, CDR2 YNNKEL, per germline (reference sequence). This CDR3 spans 17 amino acids. The CDR3 coding sequence is TGTGCCAGCAGCCTCACCCCGACAGGGAAGGACCAAGAGACCCAGTACTTC. This translates into CASSLTPTGKDQETQYF.

This clone was picked up a small number of times. The genes are TRBV30 and TRBJ1-1; D is undetermined. V was shortened by 0 bases and J by 5 bases, with 7 bases between the two germline ends. Germline CDR1 and CDR2: GTSNPN and SVGIG (reference sequence). The CDR3 totals 12 residues. The CDR3 spells CAWSVERTEAFF. CDR3 DNA: TGTGCCTGGAGTGTGGAGCGAACTGAAGCTTTCTTT.

The rearrangement joins TRBV27 to TRBJ2-2; 7 bases align to TRBD1. The ends lost 5 bases at V and 8 bases at J; junction bases unmatched: 8. The CDR3 spans 14 residues. CDR1 is MNHEY and CDR2 is SMNVEV in the germline V gene (reference sequence). The CDR3 DNA reads as TGTGCCAGCAGTCCGACAGGGCTCGGAGGGGAGCTGTTTTTT. Protein: CASSPTGLGGELFF.

This clone has just one count. The chain joins TRBV11-2 to TRBJ2-5; D possibly uses TRBD1 or TRBD2 (5 bases each). Trimming removed 2 bases from V and 2 bases from J, with 15 bases in between. The length of the CDR3 is 16 residues. Germline V gene data show CDR1 as SGHAT and CDR2 as FQNNGV. CDR3: CASSLWGSEPQETQYF. In DNA form, the CDR3 reads TGTGCCAGCAGCTTATGGGGGTCAGAACCTCAAGAGACCCAGTACTTC.

This clone was seen a handful of times. The CDR3 region has the DNA TGTGCCAGCACCTCCGCGCTGAAGACAGGATCCGGGGAGCTGTTTTTT. It is translated as CASTSALKTGSGELFF. This sequence joins TRBV11-2 and TRBJ2-2; possible D gene TRBD1, 6 bases. Deletions cut 7 bases from V and 6 bases from J, with 21 bases between. Germline assignment: CDR1 SGHAT and CDR2 FQNNGV. The CDR3 is 16 residues long. The full variable domain, in which reference TRBV11-2 and TRBJ2-2 provide the parts outside the CDR3, is EAGVAQSPRYKIIEKRQSVAFWCNPISGHATLYWYQQILGQGPKLLIQFQNNGVVDDSQLPKDRFSAERLKGVDSTLKIQPAKLEDSAVYLCASTSALKTGSGELFFGEGSRLTVL.

This clone was seen repeatedly, ten times or more. This chain uses TRBV5-6 with TRBJ2-2; 8 bases agree with TRBD1. This CDR3 comprises 14 residues. Trimming removed 3 bases from V and 7 bases from J; junction bases left unmatched: 5. CDR1 and CDR2 from the germline V gene are SGHDT and YYEEEE. The CDR3: CASSSLTGVGELFF. The CDR3 region has the DNA TGTGCCAGCAGCTCATTGACAGGGGTCGGGGAGCTGTTTTTT.

The CDR3 coding sequence is TGCGCCAGCAGCTTGGATCCGGGAACTAATGAAAAACTGTTTTTT. Encoded protein: CASSLDPGTNEKLFF. This chain connects TRBV5-1 to TRBJ1-4; D uncertain. Trimming stripped 0 bases from V and 1 base from J, with 7 bases between. Per germline, CDR1 SGHRS and CDR2 YFSETQ. This CDR3 contains 15 residues.

V is TRBV7-9 and J is TRBJ2-1; TRBD1 matches 11 bases. The CDR3 extends over 17 amino acids. The junction had 9 bases not matched to a gene; V was cut back by 4 bases and J by 4 bases. Germline CDR1 and CDR2: SEHNR and FQNEAQ (reference sequence). CDR3 amino acids: CASSSLTGTGGYNEQFF. The CDR3 DNA reads TGTGCCAGCAGCTCACTTACCGGGACAGGGGGATACAATGAGCAGTTCTTC.

V usage is TRBV3-1 (or the pseudogene TRBV3-2) and J usage is TRBJ1-5; D uncertain. V shed 2 bases and J shed 0 bases, with 14 bases lying between them. CDR3 length equals 17 residues. Germline values: CDR1 LGHDT, CDR2 YNNKEL (reference sequence). The DNA of the CDR3 is TGTGCCAGCAGCCAAAGGCAGGTGGGCAATAGCAATCAGCCCCAGCATTTT. Translating it yields CASSQRQVGNSNQPQHF.

The gene calls are TRBV4-3 and TRBJ2-1, with 15 nucleotides matching TRBD2. The CDR3 is 18 amino acids. In germline, CDR1 is LGHNA, CDR2 YSLEER. Trimming cost V 3 bases and J 2 bases; bases outside gene matches: 5. CDR3 residues: CASSHGTSGGPTYNEQFF. The CDR3 DNA is TGCGCCAGCAGCCACGGGACTAGCGGGGGGCCAACCTACAATGAGCAGTTCTTC.

The V gene is TRBV2, the J gene TRBJ2-7, with D unresolved. The V gene's germline CDR1 is SNHLY and CDR2 FYNNEI. This CDR3 spans 12 amino acids. The V and J ends lost 6 bases and 7 bases respectively, with 13 bases between them. Here the CDR3 reads CASSRSGREQYF. The CDR3 region has the DNA TGTGCCAGCAGCCGATCGGGTCGGGAGCAGTACTTC.

V usage is TRBV11-2 and J usage is TRBJ2-3; D is uncertain. CDR1 and CDR2 from the germline V gene are SGHAT and FQNNGV. V lost 5 bases, J lost 1 base, and 16 bases lay in between. The CDR3 is made up of 16 amino acids. The CDR3 loop reads CASSALLKQRTDTQYF. The DNA for the CDR3 is TGTGCCAGCAGCGCCCTCCTTAAGCAACGCACAGATACGCAGTATTTT. The full variable domain, with the rest looked up from reference TRBV11-2 and TRBJ2-3, is EAGVAQSPRYKIIEKRQSVAFWCNPISGHATLYWYQQILGQGPKLLIQFQNNGVVDDSQLPKDRFSAERLKGVDSTLKIQPAKLEDSAVYLCASSALLKQRTDTQYFGPGTRLTVL.

This sequence joins TRBV4-1 and TRBJ2-1; D is unresolved. Germline V CDR1 and CDR2: MGHRA, YSYEKL. Trimming took 4 bases from V and 1 from J, leaving 11 bases between them. The CDR3 is made up of 15 amino acids. The CDR3 nucleotides are TGCGCCAGCAGCCTAGAACAGTTGTCCTACAATGAGCAGTTCTTC. Translating gives CASSLEQLSYNEQFF.

The rearrangement links TRBV19 to TRBJ1-5, with 8 nucleotides matching TRBD1. Germline values: CDR1 LNHDA, CDR2 SQIVND (reference sequence). The CDR3 spans 15 residues. With 5 bases clipped from V and 2 bases from J, the junction kept 5 bases outside the gene matches. The CDR3 nucleotides read TGTGCCAGTAGTGCCTTGACAGGGGGCAATCAGCCCCAGCATTTT. Translated, it gives CASSALTGGNQPQHF.

This CDR3 is CASSAGFPAYEQYF. The CDR3 DNA reads TGTGCCAGCAGTGCGGGATTCCCGGCCTACGAGCAGTACTTC. The rearrangement joins TRBV27 to TRBJ2-7; weak D call: TRBD2 (6 bases). Trimming took off 5 bases at V and 2 bases at J, with 13 bases between the two ends. In germline, CDR1 is MNHEY, CDR2 SMNVEV (reference sequence). The CDR3 has 14 amino acids.

This chain uses TRBV5-5 with TRBJ1-2, with D unclear. The V end lost 6 bases, the J end lost 0 bases, and 9 bases lay between the germline ends. Per germline, CDR1 SGHKS and CDR2 YYEKEE (reference sequence). The CDR3 totals 13 residues. This chain's CDR3 is CASTSLANYGYTF. The DNA for the CDR3 is TGTGCCAGCACCAGCTTAGCTAACTATGGCTACACCTTC.

This clone was seen only once. The rearrangement links TRBV30 to TRBJ2-7, with 11 bases identical to TRBD1. V was pared by 1 base and J by 3 bases, with 5 bases of the junction left unmatched. Germline V gene sequence: CDR1 GTSNPN, CDR2 SVGIG (reference sequence). The CDR3 is 15 residues long. CDR3 sequence reads: CAWSAGTGGVYEQYF. CDR3 nucleotide sequence: TGTGCCTGGAGTGCTGGGACAGGGGGAGTCTACGAGCAGTACTTC.

The table lists this clone with a few counts. This chain joins TRBV14 and TRBJ2-2; TRBD2 might be the D (5 bases). Germline CDR1 is SGHDN and CDR2 is FVKESK. The CDR3 is 17 residues long. Trimming removed 8 bases at V and 1 base at J, with 20 bases between. CDR3: CASSTERGGMNTGELFF. The CDR3 bases are TGTGCCAGCTCGACGGAACGGGGTGGAATGAACACCGGGGAGCTGTTTTTT.